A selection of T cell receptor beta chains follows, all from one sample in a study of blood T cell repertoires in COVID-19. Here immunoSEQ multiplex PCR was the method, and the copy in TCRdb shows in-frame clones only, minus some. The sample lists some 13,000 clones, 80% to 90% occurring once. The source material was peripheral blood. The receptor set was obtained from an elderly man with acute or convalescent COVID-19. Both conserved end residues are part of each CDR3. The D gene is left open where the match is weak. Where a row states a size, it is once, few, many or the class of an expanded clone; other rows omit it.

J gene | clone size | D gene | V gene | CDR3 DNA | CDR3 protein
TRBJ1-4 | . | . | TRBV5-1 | TGCGCCAGCAGCGTCGGCAGGGGTACTAATGAAAAACTGTTTTTT | CASSVGRGTNEKLFF
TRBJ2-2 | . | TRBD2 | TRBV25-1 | TGTGCCAGCACCATTAGCGGGGGGGCGGTCGGCGGGGAGCTGTTTTTT | CASTISGGAVGGELFF
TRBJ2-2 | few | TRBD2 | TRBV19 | TGTGCCAGTAGTATATCCCGGACTAGCGGGGTTAACACCGGGGAGCTGTTTTTT | CASSISRTSGVNTGELFF
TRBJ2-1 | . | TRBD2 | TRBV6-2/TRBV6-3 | TGTGCCAGCAGTTACATAGCGGGGGGTCACAATGAGCAGTTCTTC | CASSYIAGGHNEQFF
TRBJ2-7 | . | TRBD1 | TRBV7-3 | TGTGCCAGCAGCCAAGCCGGGACAGGGGTGAACGAGCAGTACTTC | CASSQAGTGVNEQYF
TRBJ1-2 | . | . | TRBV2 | TGTGCCAGCAGTTCCCTGACGGGGTTTAACTATGGCTACACCTTC | CASSSLTGFNYGYTF
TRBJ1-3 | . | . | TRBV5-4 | TGTGCCAGCAGTCCGGGACTCCGCTCTGGAAACACCATATATTTT | CASSPGLRSGNTIYF
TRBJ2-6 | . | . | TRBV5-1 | TGCGCCAGCAGCTTGGAGTCAGGGGCCTCGGGGGCCAACGTCCTGACTTTC | CASSLESGASGANVLTF
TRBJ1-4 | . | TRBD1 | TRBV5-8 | TGTGCCAGCAGCGCGGGACAGAATAATGAAAAACTGTTTTTT | CASSAGQNNEKLFF
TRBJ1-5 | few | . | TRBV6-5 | TGTGCCAGCAGCGGACGGACTAGGCAGAATCAGCCCCAGCATTTT | CASSGRTRQNQPQHF
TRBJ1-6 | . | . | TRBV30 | TGTGCCTGGAAGGCCCCCGGGAGCCCTAGTTATAATTCACCCCTCCACTTT | CAWKAPGSPSYNSPLHF
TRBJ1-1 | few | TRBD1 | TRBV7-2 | TGTGCCAGCAGCTCCCAAGACAGGGGGCTCATGAACACTGAAGCTTTCTTT | CASSSQDRGLMNTEAFF
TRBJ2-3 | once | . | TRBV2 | TGTGCCAGCAGTGTCGGTGCGGCCCGGGTGGATACGCAGTATTTT | CASSVGAARVDTQYF
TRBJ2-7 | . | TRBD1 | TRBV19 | TGTGCCAGTAGTATCACCGGACAGGGGGCCTACGAGCAGTACTTC | CASSITGQGAYEQYF
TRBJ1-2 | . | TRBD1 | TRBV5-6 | TGTGCCAGCAGTTATACGCGGACAGGGGGCTACACCTTC | CASSYTRTGGYTF
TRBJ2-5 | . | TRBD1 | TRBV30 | TGTGCCTGGGGGACAGGCCAAGAGACCCAGTACTTC | CAWGTGQETQYF
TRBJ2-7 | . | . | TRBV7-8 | TGTGCCAGCAGCTTAGAGGAGGGTGCGGGGGACAACCTCTACGAGCAGTACTTC | CASSLEEGAGDNLYEQYF
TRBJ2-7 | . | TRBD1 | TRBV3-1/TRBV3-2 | TGTGCCAGCAGCCAAGGGGACAGGAAGCCCTACGAGCAGTACTTC | CASSQGDRKPYEQYF
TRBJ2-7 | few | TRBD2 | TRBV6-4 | TGTGCCAGCAGTTGGGTATGGGGGGGGACCCTTTACGAGCAGTACTTC | CASSWVWGGTLYEQYF
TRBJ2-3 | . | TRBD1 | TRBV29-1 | TGCAGCGCCCAGACAGGGGGCAGAAGCACAGATACGCAGTATTTT | CSAQTGGRSTDTQYF
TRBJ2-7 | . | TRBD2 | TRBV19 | TGTGCCAGTACCGTAGCGGGAGAGGTCCTCGAGCAGTACTTC | CASTVAGEVLEQYF
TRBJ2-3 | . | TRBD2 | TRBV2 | TGTGCCAGCAGTGCGACTAGCGGGGCAGATACGCAGTATTTT | CASSATSGADTQYF
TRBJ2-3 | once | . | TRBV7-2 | TGTGCCAGCAGCGTAAGAGCTGCGGATACGCAGTATTTT | CASSVRAADTQYF
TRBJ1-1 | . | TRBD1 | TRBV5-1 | TGCGCCAGCAGCAGAAAGACAGGGGCGAACACTGAAGCTTTCTTT | CASSRKTGANTEAFF
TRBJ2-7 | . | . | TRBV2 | TGTGCCAGTTCCAAGACAGTCCCCCACGAGCAGTACTTC | CASSKTVPHEQYF
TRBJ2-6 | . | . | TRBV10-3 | TGTGCCATCAGTGACCCCGACAGCTCTGGGGCCAACGTCCTGACTTTC | CAISDPDSSGANVLTF
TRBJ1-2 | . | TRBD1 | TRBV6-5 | TGTGCCAGCAGTTACGGGACAGGGGGTTATGGCTACACCTTC | CASSYGTGGYGYTF
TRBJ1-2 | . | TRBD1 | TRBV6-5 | TGTGCCAGCAGATTGACAGGGGTGCAATATGATGGCTACACCTTC | CASRLTGVQYDGYTF
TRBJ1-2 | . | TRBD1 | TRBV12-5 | TGTGCTAGCCAAGGGGACAGGGAGGGATATGGCTACACCTTC | CASQGDREGYGYTF
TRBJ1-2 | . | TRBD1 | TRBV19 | TGTGCCAGTAGCCCCCCGGCCGGACAGGGGAAATATGGCTACACCTTC | CASSPPAGQGKYGYTF
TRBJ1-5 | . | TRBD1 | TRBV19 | TGTGCCAGTAGTCAATGGGGGACAGGGGCCCAGCCCCAGCATTTT | CASSQWGTGAQPQHF
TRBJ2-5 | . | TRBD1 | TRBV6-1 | TGTGCCAGCAGTGAGGCCGGGACAGACAAAGAGACCCAGTACTTC | CASSEAGTDKETQYF
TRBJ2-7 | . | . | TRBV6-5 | TGTGCCAGCAGTTACTCGACTTCTAACGAGCAGTACTTC | CASSYSTSNEQYF
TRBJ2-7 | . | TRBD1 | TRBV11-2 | TGTGCCAGCAGCATAGGACAGGGGAGAGAGCAGTACTTC | CASSIGQGREQYF
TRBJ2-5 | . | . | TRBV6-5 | TGTGCCAGCAGTCTAGACAGCAGGGTTACCCAGTACTTC | CASSLDSRVTQYF
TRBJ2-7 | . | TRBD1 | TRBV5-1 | TGCGCCAGCAGCTTGGCGGGACAGGGGGCGGGCGAGCAGTACTTC | CASSLAGQGAGEQYF
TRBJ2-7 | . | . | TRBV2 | TGTGCCAGCAGCCCCGTGAGGTCCTACGAGCAGTACTTC | CASSPVRSYEQYF
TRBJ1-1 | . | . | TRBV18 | TGTGCCAGCGGGGGCACTATTGGGAACACTGAAGCTTTCTTT | CASGGTIGNTEAFF
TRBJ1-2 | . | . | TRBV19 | TGTGCCAGTAGTATGGCCCACCGGGGAAACTATGGCTACACCTTC | CASSMAHRGNYGYTF
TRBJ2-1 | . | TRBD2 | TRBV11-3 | TGTGCCAGCAGTTACAAATCTAGCGGGGGCCCTATCGAGCAGTTCTTC | CASSYKSSGGPIEQFF